Listed here are 23 T cell receptor beta chains from one sample, sequenced in a study of control samples from healthy donors and cancer patients (dated by TCRdb to 2018 to 2020). Receptors were amplified or captured by the immunoSEQ multiplex PCR assay. As stored in TCRdb, this immuneACCESS dataset retains in-frame rearrangements with V and J assigned. A fraction of the clones does not appear; measured against another copy, unresolved V genes explain less than half of the discrepancy, and the remainder lacks a known reason. The sample data list 100,000 to 150,000 clones, and 87% of these were observed just once. The top ten clonotypes cover around 2% of the sample. Sequenced sample: blood. The receptors were gathered from a man younger than 35 in good health.

This rearrangement joins TRBV7-2 to TRBJ2-1; a weak D match, TRBD1 (6 bases). V was pared by 6 bases and J by 6 bases, with 15 bases between. Germline V gene data show CDR1 as SGHTA and CDR2 as FQGNSA. The length of the CDR3 is 14 residues. Here the CDR3 reads CASRGQGLINEQFF. DNA of the CDR3: TGTGCCAGCAGGGGGCAGGGGCTCATCAATGAGCAGTTCTTC.

CDR3 coding DNA: TGTGCCAGCCGGACGGCGGGGTATGAAAAACTGTTTTTT. Protein: CASRTAGYEKLFF. V is TRBV19 and J is TRBJ1-4, with D uncertain. Germline CDR1 reads LNHDA; CDR2 reads SQIVND (reference sequence). The V end lost 9 bases, the J end lost 6 bases, and 14 bases lay between the germline ends. The CDR3 contains 13 residues.

CDR3 coding DNA: TGTGCCAGCAGTTTATCCAGGGGGCTAAGCAATCAGCCCCAGCATTTT. Translating it yields CASSLSRGLSNQPQHF. The chain uses TRBV27 and TRBJ1-5, with 8 bases fitting TRBD1. The junction had 2 bases not matched to a gene; V was cut back by 0 bases and J by 1 base. CDR1 and CDR2 (germline): MNHEY, SMNVEV (reference sequence). This CDR3 has 16 amino acids.

The V and J genes are TRBV27 and TRBJ1-2; TRBD1 is a possible D gene (5 bases). The germline V gene has CDR1 MNHEY and CDR2 SMNVEV (reference sequence). The CDR3 is made up of 13 amino acids. The V and J ends lost 6 bases and 0 bases respectively, with 8 bases between them. CDR3: CASRMTANYGYTF. Here the CDR3 DNA reads TGTGCCAGCAGGATGACAGCTAACTATGGCTACACCTTC.

The chain carries TRBV14 and TRBJ2-1; either TRBD1 or TRBD2 may fit D (5 bases each). Between the trimmed V and J ends, which lost 5 bases and 3 bases, there was a span of 11 bases. The CDR3 has 14 amino acids. CDR1 and CDR2 (germline): SGHDN, FVKESK. The CDR3 is CASSTLGVYNEQFF. The DNA for the CDR3 is TGTGCCAGCAGCACCTTGGGGGTCTACAATGAGCAGTTCTTC.

The V call is TRBV10-2, the J call TRBJ2-1; 13 positions match TRBD2. Germline assignment: CDR1 WSHSY and CDR2 SAAADI. Trimming removed 9 bases from V and 4 bases from J; junction bases left unmatched: 18. CDR3 length equals 19 residues. The chain's CDR3 is CASVKRGTGLAGKYNEQFF. The CDR3 DNA is TGCGCCAGTGTTAAACGGGGGACGGGACTAGCGGGAAAGTACAATGAGCAGTTCTTC.

This clone occurred a few times. V gene TRBV6-5 combines with J gene TRBJ1-1, with TRBD1 matching 9 bases. Germline CDR1 is MNHEY and CDR2 is SVGAGI. The ends lost 5 bases at V and 1 base at J; junction bases unmatched: 5. The CDR3 sequence is 15 residues long. This CDR3 is CASSPRDRANTEAFF. CDR3 nucleotides: TGTGCCAGCAGTCCCCGGGACAGGGCGAACACTGAAGCTTTCTTT.

The rearrangement joins TRBV5-6 to TRBJ2-5; D call uncertain. V was trimmed by 0 bases and J by 5 bases, leaving 8 bases between them. The CDR3 loop spans 13 amino acids. Looked up from germline, CDR1 is SGHDT and CDR2 is YYEEEE. CDR3 in amino acids: CASSLANGETQYF. CDR3 in DNA: TGTGCCAGCAGCTTGGCCAATGGGGAGACCCAGTACTTC.

V and J are TRBV28 and TRBJ1-6; D may be TRBD1 (5 bases). The CDR3 is 15 residues long. Germline V gene lookup returns CDR1 MDHEN and CDR2 SYDVKM. Trimming took 6 bases from V and 9 from J, leaving 18 bases between them. The CDR3 sequence is CASRSSGGTSSPLHF. The CDR3 nucleotides are TGTGCCAGCAGGTCCTCGGGCGGGACGTCTTCACCCCTCCACTTT. The variable domain in full, completed from reference TRBV28 and TRBJ1-6, reads DVKVTQSSRYLVKRTGEKVFLECVQDMDHENMFWYRQDPGLGLRLIYFSYDVKMKEKGDIPEGYSVSREKKERFSLILESASTNQTSMYLCASRSSGGTSSPLHFGNGTRLTVT.

The chain combines TRBV19 with TRBJ2-7; either TRBD1 or TRBD2 may fit D (5 bases each). Trimming took 6 bases from V and 4 from J, leaving 22 bases between them. Germline V gene lookup returns CDR1 LNHDA and CDR2 SQIVND (reference sequence). The CDR3 runs to 16 residues. CDR3 DNA: TGTGCCAGTAGACCGACCGGGACCTCAGTTTTTTACGAGCAGTACTTC. It codes for CASRPTGTSVFYEQYF.

V usage is TRBV7-2 and J usage is TRBJ2-7; 11 positions match TRBD2. The V and J ends lost 1 base and 5 bases, in that order; junction bases with no gene match: 7. CDR3 length: 16 residues. The germline V gene has CDR1 SGHTA and CDR2 FQGNSA. This chain's CDR3 is CASSLDLAGGFDEQYF. The CDR3 DNA is TGTGCCAGCAGCTTAGACCTAGCGGGAGGTTTCGACGAGCAGTACTTC.

This rearrangement joins TRBV19 to TRBJ1-1, with a tentative D call TRBD1 (5 bases). The CDR3 loop spans 13 amino acids. The V and J ends lost 7 bases and 4 bases respectively, with 13 bases between them. CDR1 is LNHDA, CDR2 SQIVND, per germline (reference sequence). The CDR3 loop is CASNLGGGTEAFF. The CDR3 nucleotides are TGTGCCAGTAACCTGGGGGGGGGCACTGAAGCTTTCTTT.

DNA of the CDR3: TGTGCCAGCAGCTTCTCGGGACTAGCGGTAAACACCGGGGAGCTGTTTTTT. Translation gives CASSFSGLAVNTGELFF. This chain links TRBV13 with TRBJ2-2; TRBD2 matches at 11 bases. This CDR3 has 17 amino acids. V shed 3 bases and J 2 bases; nucleotides not matched to a gene: 5. Germline CDR1 and CDR2: PRHDT and FYEKMQ (reference sequence).

The chain is built from TRBV5-1 and TRBJ2-7, with D maybe TRBD1 (5 bases). The CDR3 length is 14 residues. Germline loops: CDR1 SGHRS, CDR2 YFSETQ. Between the trimmed V and J ends, which lost 3 bases and 2 bases, there was a span of 12 bases. Here the CDR3 DNA reads TGCGCCAGCAGCTGGAACCCAGGGACCTACGAGCAGTACTTC. As protein: CASSWNPGTYEQYF.

The genes are TRBV28 and TRBJ1-1; unclear D gene. The CDR3 is 15 residues long. Germline V lookup: CDR1 MDHEN, CDR2 SYDVKM. V was clipped by 6 bases and J by 1 base, with 15 bases between them. CDR3 loop: CASRQTSGQNTEAFF. The CDR3 DNA follows: TGTGCCAGCAGGCAAACCTCCGGCCAGAACACTGAAGCTTTCTTT.

The chain employs TRBV18 and TRBJ2-1; 8 nucleotides agree with TRBD1. This CDR3 region has 16 residues. CDR1 and CDR2 (germline): KGHSH, LQKENI. Germline trimming cut 3 bases from V and 4 bases from J; bases unmatched to any gene: 8. CDR3 protein: CASSPYTGTGYNEQFF. The CDR3 bases are TGTGCCAGCTCACCGTATACCGGGACAGGATACAATGAGCAGTTCTTC.

This chain links TRBV6-5 with TRBJ2-5, with 9 bases aligning to TRBD1. The ends lost 8 bases at V and 4 bases at J; junction bases unmatched: 11. The CDR3 runs to 15 residues. Looked up from germline, CDR1 is MNHEY and CDR2 is SVGAGI. For the CDR3, the DNA is TGTGCCAGCTTACCCGGGACAGGGAAAGGAGAGACCCAGTACTTC. This sequence encodes CASLPGTGKGETQYF.

The rearrangement uses TRBV7-9 and TRBJ1-1; 8 nucleotides agree with TRBD1. Looked up from germline, CDR1 is SEHNR and CDR2 is FQNEAQ (reference sequence). CDR3 size: 18 residues. Losses at the gene ends were 3 bases for V and 2 bases for J; bases not matched to a gene: 14. CDR3 coding DNA: TGTGCCAGCAGCTTGAGGCCTGGGACAGGCAAAATCAACACTGAAGCTTTCTTT. Its translation: CASSLRPGTGKINTEAFF.

The V gene is TRBV4-1, the J gene TRBJ1-1, with a tentative D call TRBD1 (5 bases). V dropped 0 bases and J dropped 0 bases, with 8 bases sitting between them. This CDR3 is 15 amino acids long. Germline lookup yields CDR1 MGHRA and CDR2 YSYEKL. CDR3 bases: TGCGCCAGCAGCCAAGAAGGCAGGGTGAACACTGAAGCTTTCTTT. This gives the protein CASSQEGRVNTEAFF.

This sequence joins TRBV5-3 and TRBJ2-7; D might be TRBD1 (6 bases). TRBV5-3 is reported as an ORF; its role is uncertain. Trimming took off 4 bases at V and 2 bases at J, with 16 bases between the two ends. The CDR3 covers 15 residues. In DNA, the CDR3 is TGTGCCAGAAGCGGCAGGGGCCTATTTACCTACGAGCAGTACTTC. Translation gives CARSGRGLFTYEQYF.

This clone was seen only once. The chain links TRBV6-4 to TRBJ2-1; TRBD2 agrees at 7 bases. The length of the CDR3 is 14 residues. Germline-derived CDR1 and CDR2 are MRHNA and SNTAGT. V dropped 4 bases and J dropped 1; count of bases not matched to a gene: 1. CDR3 residues: CASSGEGSYNEQFF. The CDR3 region has the DNA TGTGCCAGCAGTGGGGAGGGGTCCTACAATGAGCAGTTCTTC.

This clone was counted only a few times. Other DNA sequences from this sample encode an identical CDR3 as well. The V call is TRBV7-3, the J call TRBJ2-3; D call uncertain. There are 14 residues in the CDR3. Trimming cost V 5 bases and J 2 bases, with 11 bases left between them. Germline V CDR1 and CDR2: SGHTA, FQGTGA. CDR3 loop: CASSLRGVTDTQYF. The CDR3 bases are TGTGCCAGCAGCCTCCGCGGCGTCACAGATACGCAGTATTTT.

The chain links TRBV13 to TRBJ1-5; D unclear. The CDR3 is made up of 14 amino acids. Trimming removed 0 bases from V and 0 bases from J, with 3 bases in between. The germline CDR1 and CDR2 sequences are PRHDT and FYEKMQ (reference sequence). DNA of the CDR3: TGTGCCAGCAGCTTAGGGGATAGCAATCAGCCCCAGCATTTT. This sequence encodes CASSLGDSNQPQHF.